The next 20 T cell receptor beta chains were all read from a single sample in a study of cytomegalovirus exposure and HLA in healthy donors. The PCR employed 60 Vbeta primers together with 13 Jbeta primers. The table came from immunoSEQ multiplex PCR; TCRdb's copy has only in-frame clones and leaves some out. Here the sample spans about 95,000 clones, 75% to 85% being singletons. Specimen: PBMCs. The receptors derive from a woman aged 40 to 50 in good health and CMV-seronegative.

The chain combines TRBV29-1 with TRBJ2-3; weak D call: TRBD1 (6 bases). Germline CDR1 and CDR2: SQVTM and ANQGSEA. CDR3 length: 18 residues. Deletions cut 5 bases from V and 0 bases from J, with 24 bases between. The CDR3 loop is CSVQRVDFRQASTDTQYF. The CDR3 DNA reads as TGCAGCGTTCAACGGGTAGATTTTCGACAGGCTAGCACAGATACGCAGTATTTT.

This clone was observed a single time. This sequence joins TRBV2 and TRBJ1-1; no clear D. The germline CDR1 and CDR2 sequences are SNHLY and FYNNEI. Trimming took 2 bases from V and 0 from J, leaving 7 bases between them. This CDR3 region has 14 residues. The CDR3 loop reads CASSERVVNTEAFF. The CDR3, as DNA: TGTGCCAGCAGTGAACGCGTCGTGAACACTGAAGCTTTCTTT.

The chain links TRBV4-1 to TRBJ1-1; no reliable D call. Per germline, CDR1 MGHRA and CDR2 YSYEKL. The CDR3 runs to 16 residues. V was cut by 5 bases and J by 1 base, with 17 bases left in between. In DNA form, the CDR3 reads TGCGCCAGCAGCTACCCCCGGGGAGAGTCGAACACTGAAGCTTTCTTT. Its translation: CASSYPRGESNTEAFF.

This chain's CDR3 is CASSIRGPYYGYTF. The CDR3 DNA reads as TGTGCCAGTAGTATAAGAGGTCCTTACTATGGCTACACCTTC. This chain connects TRBV19 to TRBJ1-2; D unclear. V was shortened by 2 bases and J by 3 bases, with 10 bases between the two germline ends. From germline, CDR1 is LNHDA and CDR2 SQIVND (reference sequence). This CDR3 is built from 14 residues. Combining the CDR3 with reference TRBV19 and TRBJ1-2 gives the whole variable domain DGGITQSPKYLFRKEGQNVTLSCEQNLNHDAMYWYRQDPGQGLRLIYYSQIVNDFQKGDIAEGYSVSREKKESFPLTVTSAQKNPTAFYLCASSIRGPYYGYTFGSGTRLTVV.

This clone was observed a single time. The chain employs TRBV2 and TRBJ1-6; weak D call: TRBD1 (5 bases). Trimming took 6 bases from V and 11 from J, leaving 23 bases between them. This CDR3 region has 16 residues. CDR1 is SNHLY, CDR2 FYNNEI, per germline. The CDR3 loop reads CASRLGMGGLGAPLHF. The CDR3 DNA follows: TGTGCCAGCAGATTGGGCATGGGGGGATTGGGAGCACCCCTCCACTTT.

This chain joins TRBV27 and TRBJ2-5; no definite D call. CDR1 and CDR2 (germline): MNHEY, SMNVEV (reference sequence). V lost 4 bases and J lost 2, with 8 bases in between. The CDR3 length is 13 residues. CDR3 DNA sequence: TGTGCCAGCAGTTCTAACTTACAAGAGACCCAGTACTTC. Its translation is CASSSNLQETQYF.

V and J are TRBV27 and TRBJ1-2; 12 bases are a match to TRBD1. Per the germline V gene, CDR1 is MNHEY and CDR2 is SMNVEV (reference sequence). The junction had 1 base not matched to a gene; V was cut back by 3 bases and J by 8 bases. The CDR3 sequence is 13 residues long. CDR3 residues: CASSLGQGAGYTF. CDR3 nucleotide sequence: TGTGCCAGCAGTTTGGGACAGGGGGCGGGCTACACCTTC.

V is TRBV19 and J is TRBJ1-2; 8 bases align to TRBD1. Per the germline V gene, CDR1 is LNHDA and CDR2 is SQIVND (reference sequence). The CDR3 is 12 residues long. The V segment lost 5 bases and the J segment 8 bases; nucleotides outside the gene matches: 4. CDR3 bases: TGTGCCAGTAGTTTCAGGGGGCAAGGCTACACCTTC. Residues: CASSFRGQGYTF.

V usage is TRBV5-6 and J usage is TRBJ1-2, with 9 bases aligning to TRBD1. Germline loops: CDR1 SGHDT, CDR2 YYEEEE. The CDR3 spans 14 residues. Losses at the gene ends were 2 bases for V and 7 bases for J; bases not matched to a gene: 6. The CDR3 DNA follows: TGTGCCAGCAGCTTACAGGGGGCTTTGAGTGGCTACACCTTC. Translating it yields CASSLQGALSGYTF.

The chain carries TRBV7-2 and TRBJ2-1, with 7 positions matching TRBD1. Per germline, CDR1 SGHTA and CDR2 FQGNSA. CDR3 size: 14 residues. V shed 5 bases and J 6 bases; nucleotides not matched to a gene: 7. Written as DNA, the CDR3 is TGTGCCAGCAGCCCGACGACAGGGTCCAATGAGCAGTTCTTC. Translation gives CASSPTTGSNEQFF.

V gene TRBV4-1 combines with J gene TRBJ2-5; D gene uncertain. V shed 2 bases and J shed 5 bases, with 9 bases lying between them. Germline V gene lookup returns CDR1 MGHRA and CDR2 YSYEKL. This CDR3 is built from 13 residues. CDR3 DNA sequence: TGCGCCAGCAGCCAAACATTTCCGGAGACCCAGTACTTC. The encoded protein is CASSQTFPETQYF.

The gene calls are TRBV23-1 and TRBJ2-1; 8 nucleotides line up with TRBD1. TRBV23-1 is marked as an open reading frame, function uncertain. V dropped 5 bases and J dropped 1; count of bases not matched to a gene: 31. The CDR3 has 24 amino acids. CDR3 DNA: TGCGCCAGCAGTGACTTCGTGAGCCAATCGCAAACACCAGACGACAGGGGTTCCTACAATGAGCAGTTCTTC. It translates to CASSDFVSQSQTPDDRGSYNEQFF.

J is TRBJ1-5 and V is TRBV6-5, with 10 positions matching TRBD1. Germline V gives CDR1 MNHEY, CDR2 SVGAGI. V gave up 6 bases and J gave up 10 bases; unmatched junction bases: 9. This CDR3 is 14 amino acids long. CDR3 DNA: TGTGCCAGCAGAAACGGGACAGGGGCGGGCCCCCAGCATTTT. It is translated as CASRNGTGAGPQHF.

This clone turned up a few times. The chain employs TRBV5-8 and TRBJ2-2, with TRBD1 identical over 7 bases. The V and J ends lost 2 bases and 4 bases, in that order; junction bases with no gene match: 5. Germline CDR1 and CDR2: SGHTS and YDEGEE. This CDR3 contains 15 residues. Written as DNA, the CDR3 is TGTGCCAGCAGCTTTACCGGGACAGTCACCGGGGAGCTGTTTTTT. Its protein product is CASSFTGTVTGELFF.

This clone came up a few times. The V gene is TRBV5-8, the J gene TRBJ1-2; D uncertain. CDR3 length: 13 residues. Trimming shortened V by 1 base and J by 4 bases, and 8 bases separated the two germline ends. Germline assignment: CDR1 SGHTS and CDR2 YDEGEE. The CDR3 nucleotides read TGTGCCAGCAGCTTGCAGGTCGGCTATGGCTACACCTTC. Translated: CASSLQVGYGYTF. Full variable domain (outside the CDR3, taken from reference TRBV5-8 and TRBJ1-2): EAGVTQSPTHLIKTRGQQATLRCSPISGHTSVYWYQQALGLGLQFLLWYDEGEERNRGNFPPRFSGRQFPNYSSELNVNALELEDSALYLCASSLQVGYGYTFGSGTRLTVV.

The V call is TRBV5-1, the J call TRBJ2-5, with 9 bases that match TRBD1. The CDR3 consists of 14 residues. V shed 4 bases and J 5 bases; nucleotides not matched to a gene: 6. Germline assignment: CDR1 SGHRS and CDR2 YFSETQ. CDR3 sequence reads: CASSANRGPETQYF. CDR3 coding DNA: TGCGCCAGCAGCGCAAACAGGGGGCCGGAGACCCAGTACTTC.

This clone was counted a single time. The junction shows a germline mismatch at one end, possibly a read error. CDR3 amino acids: CSVEGTRTEALF. In DNA form, the CDR3 reads TGCAGCGTTGAGGGTACGAGGACTGAAGCTTTATTT. The genes are TRBV29-1 and TRBJ1-1, with no clear D. The V gene's germline CDR1 is SQVTM and CDR2 ANQGSEA. CDR3 length equals 12 residues.

This clone was seen a few times. This chain joins TRBV5-1 and TRBJ1-6; D is undetermined. Germline CDR1 and CDR2: SGHRS and YFSETQ. Trimming stripped 1 base from V and 7 bases from J, with 9 bases between. There are 14 residues in the CDR3. The CDR3 nucleotides read TGCGCCAGCAGCTTGTCGCCTCGGAATTCACCCCTCCACTTT. Residues: CASSLSPRNSPLHF.

The chain has TRBV5-1 and TRBJ1-2; TRBD1 agrees at 12 bases. Trimming took 4 bases from V and 8 from J; bases not matched to a gene: 3. This CDR3 comprises 13 residues. The germline V gene has CDR1 SGHRS and CDR2 YFSETQ. CDR3 protein: CASSTGTGGGYTF. The CDR3 DNA reads TGCGCCAGCAGCACTGGGACAGGGGGCGGCTACACCTTC.

The CDR3 here is CASSQTGTGDYYLQFF. CDR3 DNA sequence: TGCGCCAGCAGCCAAACCGGGACAGGGGACTACTATTTACAGTTCTTC. J is TRBJ2-1 and V is TRBV4-3; TRBD1 matches 10 bases. The CDR3 runs to 16 residues. V dropped 2 bases and J dropped 13; count of bases not matched to a gene: 14. CDR1 LGHNA and CDR2 YSLEER come from the germline V gene.